This T cell receptor beta chain is from a study of cytomegalovirus exposure and HLA in healthy donors. Across the study: Genetic ancestry analysis placed under 90% of the roughly 400 donors that were genotyped in the Caucasian-associated cluster.

Comments on this clone: The antigen remains unidentified.

Use of 60 Vbeta and 13 Jbeta primers characterized the PCR. Authors' analysis steps: Among the unique TCR beta chains that a later analysis counted, about 85 million in all, 10 million to 11 million were shared. Only in-frame clones appear in the TCRdb table, and some are missing; sequencing was by immunoSEQ multiplex PCR. That table gives V, J and clone size, and the DNA gave D and trimming. Found here are more than 130,000 clones, 77% of them singletons; the top ten hold 4% to 6%. General study findings and limits: In a later analysis, specific HLA alleles were associated with more than 15,000 TCR beta sequences at a 0.05 false discovery rate. Apart from CMV serostatus, no immune exposure information was available.

The germline CDR1 and CDR2 sequences are SGHDT and YYEEEE. With 0 bases clipped from V and 7 bases from J, the junction kept 6 bases outside the gene matches. The CDR3 length is 14 residues. Sequenced material: PBMCs. The receptor comes from a woman in her fifties or sixties in good health and CMV-seronegative. The rearrangement uses TRBV5-6 and TRBJ1-2, with TRBD1 matching 7 bases. The CDR3 sequence is CASSLGGQVIGYTF. Written as DNA, the CDR3 is TGTGCCAGCAGCTTGGGAGGACAGGTGATTGGCTACACCTTC.